These 27 T cell receptor beta chains came from one sample sequenced in a study of blood T cell repertoires in COVID-19. TCRdb's copy holds only in-frame clones and misses some; the assay was immunoSEQ multiplex PCR. The sample has fewer than 600,000 clones, approximately 89% seen once. Sequencing input: peripheral blood. The receptors derive from a man between 18 and 29 years old with COVID-19, enrolled during active disease.

The CDR3 loop is CASSPIAGVGTDTQYF. CDR3 bases: TGTGCCAGCTCACCAATAGCGGGAGTAGGAACAGATACGCAGTATTTT. The chain combines TRBV18 with TRBJ2-3; TRBD2 aligns across 9 bases. Germline loops: CDR1 KGHSH, CDR2 LQKENI. The CDR3 totals 16 residues. V trimming: 2 bases; J trimming: 3 bases; junction bases outside the gene matches: 6.

This clone occurred once. This CDR3 is CAWSVASGSEQYF. CDR3 bases: TGTGCCTGGAGTGTTGCTAGTGGCTCCGAGCAGTACTTC. The chain carries TRBV30 and TRBJ2-7; D is unclear. The germline V and J ends were trimmed by 0 bases and 6 bases, with 12 bases remaining between them. The germline V gene encodes CDR1 GTSNPN and CDR2 SVGIG (reference sequence). There are 13 residues in the CDR3.

Only one count was recorded for this clone. V and J are TRBV6-5 and TRBJ2-7, with 8 bases identical to TRBD1. Germline V gene lookup returns CDR1 MNHEY and CDR2 SVGAGI. CDR3 length: 15 amino acids. V was pared by 0 bases and J by 7 bases, with 8 bases of the junction left unmatched. CDR3 region: CASSYSMITGGEQYF. CDR3 sequence (DNA): TGTGCCAGCAGTTACTCAATGATTACAGGGGGGGAGCAGTACTTC.

V is TRBV18 and J is TRBJ2-1, with D unresolved. Trimming shortened V by 4 bases and J by 8 bases, and 9 bases separated the two germline ends. The CDR3 spans 12 residues. CDR1 is KGHSH, CDR2 LQKENI, per germline. The CDR3 is CASSRASDEQFF. The CDR3 bases are TGTGCCAGCTCACGAGCGTCGGATGAGCAGTTCTTC.

This clone was picked up one time. The chain carries TRBV15 and TRBJ1-1; D may be TRBD1 (5 bases). CDR3 size: 15 residues. V gave up 0 bases and J gave up 6 bases, with 14 bases separating them. Germline lookup yields CDR1 LNHNV and CDR2 YYDKDF (reference sequence). The CDR3 DNA is TGTGCCACCAGCAGAGATATTCAGGGTTTGGCTGAAGCTTTCTTT. The encoded protein is CATSRDIQGLAEAFF. Full variable domain (missing parts from reference TRBV15 and TRBJ1-1): DAMVIQNPRYQVTQFGKPVTLSCSQTLNHNVMYWYQQKSSQAPKLLFHYYDKDFNNEADTPDNFQSRRPNTSFCFLDIRSPGLGDTAMYLCATSRDIQGLAEAFFGQGTRLTVV.

The chain recombines TRBV14 with TRBJ1-1; D may be TRBD1 (5 bases). Trimming shortened V by 6 bases and J by 1 base, and 9 bases separated the two germline ends. The CDR3 is made up of 13 amino acids. Per the germline V gene, CDR1 is SGHDN and CDR2 is FVKESK. CDR3 in amino acids: CASRDSPNTEAFF. CDR3 bases: TGTGCCAGCAGAGACAGCCCGAACACTGAAGCTTTCTTT.

This clone was observed once. V usage is TRBV9 and J usage is TRBJ1-4, with D possibly TRBD1 on 5 matching bases. CDR1 is SGDLS, CDR2 YYNGEE, per germline. The length of the CDR3 is 16 residues. V shed 0 bases and J shed 4 bases, with 13 bases lying between them. The CDR3 spells CASSVDSGAFNEKLFF. CDR3 DNA sequence: TGTGCCAGCAGCGTAGATTCTGGGGCCTTTAATGAAAAACTGTTTTTT.

The V gene is TRBV11-3, the J gene TRBJ1-1, with TRBD1 matching 7 bases. CDR3 size: 17 residues. CDR1 and CDR2 (germline): SGHNT, YENEEA. J was trimmed by 1 base and V by 5 bases; bases with no gene match: 13. The CDR3 here is CASSRRQGRRGNTEAFF. The DNA for the CDR3 is TGTGCCAGCAGCCGTAGACAGGGTAGGAGGGGGAACACTGAAGCTTTCTTT.

V is TRBV24-1 and J is TRBJ2-7; 10 positions match TRBD2. CDR1 and CDR2 (germline): KGHDR, SFDVKD. V was pared by 12 bases and J by 3 bases, with 7 bases of the junction left unmatched. The CDR3 spans 13 residues. The CDR3 sequence is CASLGTSVYEQYF. The CDR3 coding sequence is TGTGCCTCGCTAGGGACTAGCGTCTACGAGCAGTACTTC.

The chain joins TRBV30 to TRBJ1-2; 11 bases map to TRBD1. The CDR3 is 15 residues long. The germline CDR1 and CDR2 sequences are GTSNPN and SVGIG (reference sequence). V dropped 2 bases and J dropped 8; count of bases not matched to a gene: 10. CDR3 nucleotides: TGTGCCTGGAGTTACGGGACAGGGGGAATTGCGGGCTACACCTTC. This codes for CAWSYGTGGIAGYTF.

The rearrangement uses TRBV10-1 and TRBJ1-1; the match to TRBD1 covers 8 bases. The CDR3 covers 15 residues. The V gene's germline CDR1 is WNHNN and CDR2 SYGVQD (reference sequence). Losses at the gene ends were 4 bases for V and 0 bases for J; bases not matched to a gene: 4. CDR3 in amino acids: CASSGGQVMNTEAFF. In DNA, the CDR3 is TGCGCCAGCAGTGGGGGACAGGTAATGAACACTGAAGCTTTCTTT.

The J gene is TRBJ2-5, the V gene TRBV11-2; 7 bases fit TRBD2. CDR1 is SGHAT and CDR2 is FQNNGV in the germline V gene. V shed 3 bases, J shed 5 bases, and the junction held 3 bases outside the gene matches. The CDR3 is 13 residues long. CDR3 protein: CASSFRGVETQYF. The CDR3 DNA sequence: TGTGCCAGCAGCTTCCGGGGGGTTGAGACCCAGTACTTC.

This clone is a singleton in its sample. The chain employs TRBV4-1 and TRBJ2-3, with 7 bases fitting TRBD1. The CDR3 totals 14 residues. Germline V gene sequence: CDR1 MGHRA, CDR2 YSYEKL. V was pared by 3 bases and J by 4 bases, with 4 bases of the junction left unmatched. The CDR3 sequence is CASSHPDRADTQYF. The CDR3 bases are TGCGCCAGCAGCCACCCCGACAGGGCAGATACGCAGTATTTT.

The chain recombines TRBV6-2 or TRBV6-3 with TRBJ2-4; 9 nucleotides match TRBD1. This CDR3 contains 15 residues. V lost 5 bases to trimming and J lost 3 bases; unmatched junction nucleotides: 5. The germline V gene has CDR1 MNHEY and CDR2 SVGEGT. The CDR3 spells CASSTRDRDKNIQYF. CDR3 nucleotide sequence: TGTGCCAGCAGTACCAGGGACAGGGACAAAAACATTCAGTACTTC.

This chain joins TRBV6-5 and TRBJ1-4; 7 nucleotides align to TRBD1. CDR1 and CDR2 (germline): MNHEY, SVGAGI. Trimming cost V 7 bases and J 5 bases; bases outside gene matches: 10. The CDR3 has 15 amino acids. In nucleotides, the CDR3 is TGTGCCAGCAACCGCCACAGGGGAAGAAATGAAAAACTGTTTTTT. It is translated as CASNRHRGRNEKLFF.

The V gene is TRBV2, the J gene TRBJ2-5; 8 bases match TRBD1. V dropped 5 bases and J dropped 1; count of bases not matched to a gene: 9. The CDR3 has 16 residues. Looked up from germline, CDR1 is SNHLY and CDR2 is FYNNEI. CDR3 coding DNA: TGTGCCAGCAGTCGACAGGGGAAGGGAGGCCAAGAGACCCAGTACTTC. Protein product: CASSRQGKGGQETQYF.

The V gene is TRBV6-6, the J gene TRBJ1-2; D remains ambiguous. V lost 5 bases, J lost 8 bases, and 15 bases lay in between. Germline loops: CDR1 MNHNY, CDR2 SVGAGI (reference sequence). The CDR3 is 13 residues long. In DNA, the CDR3 is TGTGCCAGCAGTAAGGGAGGCCAGCGGGGCTACACCTTC. Residues: CASSKGGQRGYTF.

The chain's CDR3 is CASREHGTSREQFF. CDR3 DNA sequence: TGTGCCAGCAGAGAGCACGGGACTTCCCGTGAGCAGTTCTTC. The rearrangement joins TRBV2 to TRBJ2-1, with TRBD2 as a possible D gene (6 bases). CDR3 length equals 14 residues. The ends were cut back, 6 bases at V and 9 bases at J, with 18 bases in the middle. From germline, CDR1 is SNHLY and CDR2 FYNNEI. Full variable domain (remainder filled in from reference TRBV2 and TRBJ2-1): EPEVTQTPSHQVTQMGQEVILRCVPISNHLYFYWYRQILGQKVEFLVSFYNNEISEKSEIFDDQFSVERPDGSNFTLKIRSTKLEDSAMYFCASREHGTSREQFFGPGTRLTVL.

This rearrangement joins TRBV11-2 to TRBJ1-3; 7 nucleotides align to TRBD1. The CDR3 is 15 amino acids. Per germline, CDR1 SGHAT and CDR2 FQNNGV. J gave up 4 bases and V 5 bases, and 8 bases lay outside the gene matches. CDR3 protein: CASSPEGARGNTIYF. CDR3 nucleotides: TGTGCCAGCAGCCCAGAGGGGGCTCGAGGAAACACCATATATTTT.

This chain links TRBV7-9 with TRBJ2-7; D is uncertain. Germline lookup yields CDR1 SEHNR and CDR2 FQNEAQ (reference sequence). V was cut by 5 bases and J by 2 bases, with 13 bases left in between. This CDR3 has 14 amino acids. CDR3: CASSPEAETYEQYF. In DNA form, the CDR3 reads TGTGCCAGCAGCCCTGAGGCGGAGACCTACGAGCAGTACTTC.

The chain carries TRBV7-9 and TRBJ2-7; no clear D gene. The CDR3 runs to 13 residues. Trimming left V 5 bases short and J 4 bases short, with 12 bases between. Germline values: CDR1 SEHNR, CDR2 FQNEAQ (reference sequence). In DNA form, the CDR3 reads TGTGCCAGCAGCGAGCAATTAATATACGAGCAGTACTTC. Translation: CASSEQLIYEQYF. The full variable domain, in which reference TRBV7-9 and TRBJ2-7 provide the parts outside the CDR3, is DTGVSQNPRHKITKRGQNVTFRCDPISEHNRLYWYRQTLGQGPEFLTYFQNEAQLEKSRLLSDRFSAERPKGSFSTLEIQRTEQGDSAMYLCASSEQLIYEQYFGPGTRLTVT.

The genes are TRBV9 and TRBJ2-7; tentative D call: TRBD1 (6 bases). V was cut by 0 bases and J by 2 bases, with 9 bases left in between. The CDR3 is 14 residues long. Germline lookup yields CDR1 SGDLS and CDR2 YYNGEE. In nucleotides, the CDR3 is TGTGCCAGCAGCGTAGTATCAGGGGCCTACGAGCAGTACTTC. Protein: CASSVVSGAYEQYF.

CDR3 DNA: TGTGCCAGCAGTCCAGGCTTTTGGGGCGGCGAGACCCAGTACTTC. Protein product: CASSPGFWGGETQYF. This chain connects TRBV7-6 to TRBJ2-5; TRBD1 might be the D (5 bases). The V and J ends lost 6 bases and 5 bases respectively, with 19 bases between them. The CDR3 extends over 15 amino acids. Germline loops: CDR1 SGHVS, CDR2 FNYEAQ.

The chain joins TRBV7-2 to TRBJ2-5; 10 bases line up with TRBD1. CDR1 is SGHTA and CDR2 is FQGNSA in the germline V gene. The CDR3 runs 15 residues. V lost 5 bases and J lost 9; bases outside the gene matches: 12. Here the CDR3 DNA reads TGTGCCAGCAGCCCGGGACAGGGGATGCCATTATCCCAGTACTTC. It encodes CASSPGQGMPLSQYF.

The rearrangement uses TRBV18 and TRBJ2-2; D gene unclear. Germline assignment: CDR1 KGHSH and CDR2 LQKENI. The CDR3 runs 16 residues. V lost 5 bases, J lost 0 bases, and 13 bases lay in between. The CDR3 DNA reads TGTGCCAGCTCAGCCCAATTCACACCGAACACCGGGGAGCTGTTTTTT. This encodes CASSAQFTPNTGELFF.

The chain employs TRBV6-5 and TRBJ1-1; D is possibly TRBD1 (5 bases). CDR1 is MNHEY, CDR2 SVGAGI, per germline. V was pared by 2 bases and J by 4 bases, with 14 bases between. The CDR3 has 15 amino acids. Here the CDR3 reads CASSYGQGVGTEAFF. CDR3 bases: TGTGCCAGCAGTTACGGGCAGGGTGTCGGCACTGAAGCTTTCTTT.

The chain uses TRBV2 and TRBJ2-3; 8 bases line up with TRBD2. The ends lost 7 bases at V and 4 bases at J; junction bases unmatched: 10. CDR3 length: 15 amino acids. Germline V gives CDR1 SNHLY, CDR2 FYNNEI. The CDR3 DNA sequence: TGTGCCAGCATTAATAGCGGGATCAGATCAGATACGCAGTATTTT. Encoded protein: CASINSGIRSDTQYF.